Here is one T cell receptor (beta chain) with its context. Its antigen is undetermined. Germline CDR1 is SNHLY and CDR2 is FYNNEI. This CDR3 contains 15 residues. Unmatched junction bases numbered 11, after V lost 6 bases and J lost 4 bases. The data stem from a study of cytomegalovirus exposure and HLA in healthy donors. Study results and limitations: Confirmation was obtained in vitro that a few CMV-associated chains are specific for CMV antigens.

The assay was immunoSEQ multiplex PCR, and TCRdb's table has in-frame clones only and misses some. Here the sample spans around 160,000 clones, approximately 80% being singletons. The sequence was collected from a man aged 30-40 years in good health and CMV-seropositive. The chain couples TRBV2 to TRBJ2-7; 8 bases fit TRBD2. The specimen sequenced was PBMCs. CDR3 amino acids: CASSGGATTIYEQYF. The CDR3 bases are TGTGCCAGCAGCGGGGGGGCGACCACAATTTACGAGCAGTACTTC.